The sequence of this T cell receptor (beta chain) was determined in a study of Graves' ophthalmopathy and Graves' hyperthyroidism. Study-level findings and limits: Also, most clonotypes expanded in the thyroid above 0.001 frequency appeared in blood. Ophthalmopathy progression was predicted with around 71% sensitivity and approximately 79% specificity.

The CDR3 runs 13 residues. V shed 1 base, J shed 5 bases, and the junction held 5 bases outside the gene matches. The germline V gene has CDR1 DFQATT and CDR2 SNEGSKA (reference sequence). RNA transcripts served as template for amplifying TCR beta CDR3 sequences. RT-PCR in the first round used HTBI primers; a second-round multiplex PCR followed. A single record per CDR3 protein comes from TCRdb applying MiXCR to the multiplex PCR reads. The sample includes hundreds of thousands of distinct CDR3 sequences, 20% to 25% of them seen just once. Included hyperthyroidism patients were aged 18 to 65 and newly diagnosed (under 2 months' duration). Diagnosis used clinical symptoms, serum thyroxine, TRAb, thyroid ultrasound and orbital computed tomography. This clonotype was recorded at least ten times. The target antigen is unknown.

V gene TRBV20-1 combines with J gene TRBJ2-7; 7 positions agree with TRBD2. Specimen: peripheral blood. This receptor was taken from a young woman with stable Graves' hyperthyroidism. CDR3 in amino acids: CSARAGGVDEQYF. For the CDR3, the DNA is TGCAGTGCTAGAGCGGGAGGTGTGGACGAGCAGTACTTC.